Below, one TCR beta chain is given with its context. Its antigen is unknown. The input lacks base qualities; no much larger clone sits a single base away. The data belong to a study of T cells in Graves' hyperthyroidism and ophthalmopathy (dated by TCRdb to between 2019 and 2020). Looking at the study overall: Peripheral blood samples were taken at initial diagnosis, before any treatment was given. To identify distinguishing TCR V-J signatures, a discovery cohort of around 100 patients was used, comprising 43 with Graves' ophthalmopathy and some 57 with stable Graves' hyperthyroidism. An independent validation cohort of 18 to 20 hyperthyroidism patients and 17 patients who later progressed to ophthalmopathy tested prospective prediction of ophthalmopathy. The 100 discovery patients were divided at random into training and test sets in a 7:3 ratio. Thyroid tissue and blood T-cell repertoires from six Graves' hyperthyroidism patients were also compared in the study. After sampling, hyperthyroidism patients received methimazole starting at 30 mg daily, and ophthalmopathy patients received high-dose intravenous methylprednisolone. The paper reports TCR Vbeta CDR3 sequencing of roughly 140 peripheral blood samples: approximately 41 ophthalmopathy, roughly 80 hyperthyroidism and approximately 17 progressor patients.

V and J are trimmed by 5 bases and 5 bases, and the gene matches miss 9 bases of the junction. The CDR3 runs 15 residues from the cysteine to the phenylalanine. The sequence is cut down to CDR3 DNA, 45 bases in frame from base 1. The germline V gene provides CDR1 MRHNA and CDR2 SNTAGT. Amplification of TCR beta CDR3 regions was carried out from RNA transcripts. A first-round RT-PCR of the TCR CDR3 used the HTBI primer set with the Qiagen OneStep RT-PCR kit. Libraries were constructed in a second round of multiplex PCR, after which size selection and purification were carried out. The libraries were sequenced on an Illumina HiSeq2000 using paired-end 100 bp reads. The original methods were these. SOAPnuke was used to process the raw data, throwing out any read that contained adapters or uncalled bases, had a mean Phred below 15, or lacked an exact constant-primer or identifier match. High-quality paired reads were merged with COPE v1.2.5, and unique nucleotide sequences were defined as clonotypes. MiTCR v1.1 was used to align the clonotypes against IMGT TRBV, TRBD and TRBJ reference segments. The analysis included only V-J combinations with a frequency above 0.0001, which together covered around 99% of the repertoires. The TCS score was defined as the ratio of F50 (clonal expansion) to E x V (chaos), calculated using BLOSUM62-based TCRdist between CDR3 peptides within each V-J. Welch's t-statistics and random forest reduced roughly 540 V-J features to 10 to 15, which were used in a naive Bayes classifier (R e1071). The public reads were run again by TCRdb, first through fastp at Q25 and then through MiXCR, and only productive beta chains were kept. Every distinct CDR3 protein forms one entry, paired with its most common genes and DNA. TCRdb's processing, not the authors' own work, is the source of the V and J calls. The sample yields fewer than 750,000 distinct CDR3 sequences; roughly 14% were counted once. Roughly an eighth of the sample is held by the ten biggest clonotypes.

Ophthalmopathy patients had moderately to severely active disease, Clinical Activity Score of at least 3, NOSPECS grade of at least 4, and duration under 3 months. Any patient with an uncontrolled infection, another autoimmune disease, pregnancy or lactation was excluded. Diagnoses were established on the basis of clinical symptoms, serum thyroxine and TRAb, thyroid ultrasound, and orbital computed tomography. Ficoll-Paque density gradient centrifugation was used to isolate PBMCs from 10 ml of fresh peripheral blood. Trizol reagent was used to extract total RNA, and RNA quality was then checked on an Agilent 2100 Bioanalyzer. Overall study outcomes, separate from this receptor: Sample size was not statistically predetermined, and investigators were not blinded to group allocation. Most expanded thyroid clonotypes (frequency above 0.001) were also detected in blood, suggesting blood repertoires may reflect thyroid immune responses. A model built on a 13 V-J signature distinguished ophthalmopathy from stable hyperthyroidism, reaching 85% to 90% sensitivity and under 84% specificity in cross-validation and 80%/75% in testing. During validation, the model predicted progression to ophthalmopathy a median of about 5.9 months ahead of onset, with around 71% sensitivity and about 75% specificity.

The receptor chain draws on TRBV6-4 and TRBJ2-5; the central 9 bases match TRBD1. Material for sequencing was blood. This receptor was identified in a woman in her 50s with Graves' ophthalmopathy. The DNA sequence is TGTGCCAGCAGTCCCGGGACAGGGCCGGCCGAGACCCAGTACTTC. This is translated as CASSPGTGPAETQYF.